This T cell receptor (beta chain) was identified in a study of control samples from healthy donors and cancer patients. Some clones are missing from TCRdb's copy, which holds only in-frame ones; the method was immunoSEQ multiplex PCR. The sample contains roughly 180,000 clones, 91% of which appear only once. This CDR3 contains 13 residues. Trimming left V 6 bases short and J 2 bases short, with 10 bases between. Germline lookup yields CDR1 SNHLY and CDR2 FYNNEI. The TCR sequence derives from a woman aged 40-49 years in good health. The sequencing sample was made of blood. The chain combines TRBV2 with TRBJ1-2; tentatively, D is TRBD1 (5 bases). The CDR3: CASRHDSNYGYTF. CDR3 in DNA: TGTGCCAGCAGGCACGACAGCAACTATGGCTACACCTTC.